Listed here are 5 T cell receptor beta chains from one sample, sequenced in a study of blood T cell repertoires in COVID-19. Repertoires were generated with immunoSEQ multiplex PCR, while TCRdb's copy carries only in-frame clones and drops some. The repertoire has 84,000 or so clones, more than 75% of them found once; the top ten carry 1.2%. The sample consisted of peripheral blood. These TCRs come from an elderly woman with acute or convalescent COVID-19.

V is TRBV6-2 or TRBV6-3 and J is TRBJ1-5; TRBD1 matches 9 bases. Germline values: CDR1 MNHEY, CDR2 SVGEGT. V lost 4 bases, J lost 4 bases, and 5 bases stayed unmatched. The CDR3 is 15 amino acids. The CDR3, as DNA: TGTGCCAGCAGTTCCGGACAGGGGTTAAATCAGCCCCAGCATTTT. This gives the protein CASSSGQGLNQPQHF.

The rearrangement links TRBV19 to TRBJ1-1; the match to TRBD1 covers 7 bases. Germline lookup yields CDR1 LNHDA and CDR2 SQIVND (reference sequence). This CDR3 contains 13 residues. V gave up 9 bases and J gave up 4 bases; unmatched junction bases: 8. The CDR3 sequence: CASQDRVSTEAFF. CDR3 coding DNA: TGTGCCAGCCAAGACAGGGTAAGCACTGAAGCTTTCTTT.

The V gene is TRBV18, the J gene TRBJ2-5; D is possibly TRBD1 (5 bases). The CDR3 has 16 amino acids. With 5 bases removed from V and 5 bases from J, the gap between germline ends came to 21 bases. Per the germline V gene, CDR1 is KGHSH and CDR2 is LQKENI. CDR3 amino acids: CASSKETSGPGETQYF. CDR3 in DNA: TGTGCCAGCTCAAAGGAGACGTCAGGACCAGGGGAGACCCAGTACTTC.

This clone appeared once. The chain uses TRBV21-1 and TRBJ1-2; the DNA was not compared with TRBD1, the D call given in the table. TRBV21-1 is flagged as a pseudogene. The CDR3 is made up of 13 amino acids. Here the CDR3 reads CASIHGTGYGYTF. CDR3 coding DNA: TGTGCCAGCATTCACGGGACAGGGTACGGCTACACCTTC.

This clone was found a few times. The chain couples TRBV5-1 to TRBJ2-1; TRBD1 agrees at 8 bases. CDR3 length: 15 amino acids. Germline values: CDR1 SGHRS, CDR2 YFSETQ. J was trimmed by 8 bases and V by 4 bases; bases with no gene match: 11. CDR3 loop: CASSGGQGVFHEQFF. The CDR3 nucleotides read TGCGCCAGCAGCGGAGGACAGGGAGTTTTCCATGAGCAGTTCTTC. Based on the CDR3 plus reference TRBV5-1 and TRBJ2-1, the full variable domain is KAGVTQTPRYLIKTRGQQVTLSCSPISGHRSVSWYQQTPGQGLQFLFEYFSETQRNKGNFPGRFSGRQFSNSRSEMNVSTLELGDSALYLCASSGGQGVFHEQFFGPGTRLTVL.